This T cell receptor beta chain originates from a study of T-cell memory formation after mild COVID-19. Study-wide context: The study found TCR clusters largely donor specific. General study points: Of the contracting clones, CD4+ ones lay mainly in CM and EM, and CD8+ ones in EMRA. Clones shrinking between day 15 and 85 showed a balanced CD4/CD8 split, and those that grew later tilted toward CD4+. Several responding clones turned up in pre-infection memory, indicating that cross-reactive memory may have taken part.

In TCRdb, the 5' RACE reads were re-called with MiXCR into one record per CDR3 protein. The sample gives under 550,000 distinct CDR3 sequences, around 17% of which show up once; approximately 21% is in the top ten. J gave up 1 base and V 1 base, and 9 bases lay outside the gene matches. The CDR3 spans 19 residues. Germline CDR1 reads MGHRA; CDR2 reads YSYEKL. This clonotype showed up just once. Antigen: not known. Sequencing was done on a sample of PBMCs or a T cell subset sorted from them (not recorded which). This clonotype originated in a man younger than 30 who had mild COVID-19 (a few samples of this study predate the infection). Cell type and time point are not known. The chain employs TRBV4-1 and TRBJ2-3; 12 bases align to TRBD2. CDR3 sequence reads: CASSQAWLAGGRGTDTQYF. The CDR3 DNA reads TGCGCCAGCAGCCAAGCGTGGCTAGCGGGGGGGCGGGGCACAGATACGCAGTATTTT.